Following are 2 T cell receptor beta chains from one sample sequenced in a study of blood T cell repertoires in COVID-19. Method: immunoSEQ multiplex PCR; TCRdb's copy keeps in-frame clones and lacks some. This table has hundreds of thousands of clones, 88% appearing once. The specimen was peripheral blood. All receptors come from a man aged 35 to 55 with acute or convalescent COVID-19.

J is TRBJ2-7 and V is TRBV18, with a weak D call TRBD1 (5 bases). V was trimmed by 5 bases and J by 5 bases, leaving 13 bases between them. Per germline, CDR1 KGHSH and CDR2 LQKENI. The CDR3 is 13 amino acids. The CDR3 loop is CASSSQGSNEQYF. The CDR3 region has the DNA TGTGCCAGCTCATCGCAGGGTTCCAACGAGCAGTACTTC. The complete variable domain, with remaining parts taken from reference TRBV18 and TRBJ2-7, reads NAGVMQNPRHLVRRRGQEARLRCSPMKGHSHVYWYRQLPEEGLKFMVYLQKENIIDESGMPKERFSAEFPKEGPSILRIQQVVRGDSAAYFCASSSQGSNEQYFGPGTRLTVT.

This sequence joins TRBV7-9 and TRBJ2-7; 7 positions match TRBD2. Germline lookup yields CDR1 SEHNR and CDR2 FQNEAQ (reference sequence). Unmatched junction bases numbered 9, after V lost 4 bases and J lost 6 bases. This CDR3 region has 14 residues. The DNA of the CDR3 is TGTGCCAGCAGCTGGGGGGGGAGGGCCCCCGAGCAGTACTTC. Amino acids: CASSWGGRAPEQYF.